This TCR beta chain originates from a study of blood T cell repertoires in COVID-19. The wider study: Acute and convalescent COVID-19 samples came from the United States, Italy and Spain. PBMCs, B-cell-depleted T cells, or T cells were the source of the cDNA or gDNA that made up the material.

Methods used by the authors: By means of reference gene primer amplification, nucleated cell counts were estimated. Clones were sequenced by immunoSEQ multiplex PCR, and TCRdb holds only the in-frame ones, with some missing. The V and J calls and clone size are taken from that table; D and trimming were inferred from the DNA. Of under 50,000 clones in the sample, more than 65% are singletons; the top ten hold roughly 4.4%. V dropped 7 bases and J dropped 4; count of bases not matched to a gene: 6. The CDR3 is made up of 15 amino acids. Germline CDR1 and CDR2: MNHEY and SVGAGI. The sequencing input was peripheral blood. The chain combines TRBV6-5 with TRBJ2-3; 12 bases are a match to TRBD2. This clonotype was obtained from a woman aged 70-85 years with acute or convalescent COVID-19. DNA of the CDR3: TGTGCCAGCAACCTTCTAGCGGGAGGGCCAGATACGCAGTATTTT. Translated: CASNLLAGGPDTQYF.